This entry concerns a single TCR beta chain. What it recognizes is unknown. The protocol was immunoSEQ multiplex PCR, while the TCRdb copy is restricted to in-frame clones and leaves out a portion. The repertoire has roughly 44,000 clones, about 85% of them found once; the top ten carry approximately 2.8%. The data originate from a study of T cell clonotyping in hematopoietic cell transplantation. Study context: Pretransplant recipient samples were taken after cytoreduction.

Regarding the study as a whole: Few recipient clonotypes overlapped donors; over 95% were de novo at given depth.

Germline values: CDR1 SGDLS, CDR2 YYNGEE. This CDR3 comprises 18 residues. The V gene lost 4 bases and the J gene lost 0 bases, with 17 bases spanning the gap. Time point of the sample: recipient sample about 28 days before transplant, after cytoreduction. Material: peripheral blood mononuclear cells, obtained before stem cell transplant. J is TRBJ2-6 and V is TRBV9, with D hard to call. The TCR sequence derives from a man between 60 and 75 years old with acute myeloid leukemia. Some clones in this sample may be carry-over from other donors' samples. The CDR3 DNA follows: TGTGCCAGCAGCCCCCGAAGGGCAGGAGACTCTGGGGCCAACGTCCTGACTTTC. It codes for CASSPRRAGDSGANVLTF.